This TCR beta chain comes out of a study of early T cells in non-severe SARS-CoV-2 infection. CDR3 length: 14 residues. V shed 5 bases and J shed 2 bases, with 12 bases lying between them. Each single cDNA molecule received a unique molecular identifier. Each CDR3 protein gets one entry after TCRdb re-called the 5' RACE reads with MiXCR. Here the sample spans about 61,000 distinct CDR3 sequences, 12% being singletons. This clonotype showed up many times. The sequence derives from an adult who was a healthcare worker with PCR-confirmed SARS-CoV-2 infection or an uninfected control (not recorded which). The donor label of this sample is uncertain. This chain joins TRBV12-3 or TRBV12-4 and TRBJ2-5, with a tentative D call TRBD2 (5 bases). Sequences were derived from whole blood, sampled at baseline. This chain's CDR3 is CASSLPGLQETQYF. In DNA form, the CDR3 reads TGTGCCAGCAGTCTTCCGGGATTACAAGAGACCCAGTACTTC.